These 2 T cell receptor beta chains were sequenced from one sample in a study of blood T cell repertoires in COVID-19. Only in-frame clones appear in the TCRdb table, and some are missing; sequencing was by immunoSEQ multiplex PCR. The sample consists of 450,000 or so clones, roughly 89% of them appearing once. The sample taken for sequencing was peripheral blood. These receptors all stem from a man aged 18 to 30 with COVID-19, enrolled during active disease.

This clone occurred once. V and J are TRBV7-2 and TRBJ2-3; possibly TRBD1 for D (6 bases). The V end lost 5 bases, the J end lost 0 bases, and 15 bases lay between the germline ends. The germline V gene encodes CDR1 SGHTA and CDR2 FQGNSA. This CDR3 contains 16 residues. CDR3: CASSLSTGPSTDTQYF. The CDR3 DNA sequence: TGTGCCAGCAGCCTATCGACAGGCCCCAGCACAGATACGCAGTATTTT.

This clone was seen many times. The gene calls are TRBV2 and TRBJ1-3; TRBD1 aligns across 7 bases. This CDR3 comprises 13 residues. The germline V gene has CDR1 SNHLY and CDR2 FYNNEI. Trimming cost V 8 bases and J 5 bases; bases outside gene matches: 6. The CDR3 sequence: CASQEQGRNTIYF. The CDR3 DNA is TGTGCCAGCCAAGAACAGGGGAGAAACACCATATATTTT.